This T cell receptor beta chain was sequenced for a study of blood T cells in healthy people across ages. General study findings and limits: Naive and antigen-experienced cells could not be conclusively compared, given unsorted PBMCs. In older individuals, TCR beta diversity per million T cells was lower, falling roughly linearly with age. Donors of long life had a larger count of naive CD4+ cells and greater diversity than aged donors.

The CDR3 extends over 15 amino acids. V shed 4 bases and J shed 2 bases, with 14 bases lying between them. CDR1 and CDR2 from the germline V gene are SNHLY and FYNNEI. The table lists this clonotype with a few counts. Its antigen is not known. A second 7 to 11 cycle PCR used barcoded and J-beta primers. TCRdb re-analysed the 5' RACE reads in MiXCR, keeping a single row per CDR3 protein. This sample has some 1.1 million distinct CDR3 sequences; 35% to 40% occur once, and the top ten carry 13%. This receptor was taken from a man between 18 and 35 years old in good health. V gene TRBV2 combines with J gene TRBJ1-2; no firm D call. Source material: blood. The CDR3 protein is CASSASSLLNYGYTF. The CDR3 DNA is TGTGCCAGCAGTGCCAGTAGCCTTCTGAACTATGGCTACACCTTC.